This record concerns one T cell receptor beta chain sequence. This entry comes from a study of beta chain features in type 1 diabetes. Reverse transcribing all isolated RNA meant expressed TCRB transcripts were sequenced. Libraries were prepared by immunoSEQ multiplex PCR; TCRdb keeps only in-frame clonotypes and omits some of them. The sample holds about 360,000 clones; roughly 13% are singletons and the top ten take approximately 0.015%. The sample consisted of naive CD4+ T cells from blood. This sequence originates from a man aged 18 to 30 in good health.

The DNA of the CDR3 is TGTGCCAGCAGCGTAGGCAGGCAAACCCCTAGCACAGATACGCAGTATTTT. Protein product: CASSVGRQTPSTDTQYF. The chain has TRBV9 and TRBJ2-3; D remains ambiguous. CDR1 is SGDLS and CDR2 is YYNGEE in the germline V gene. The CDR3 extends over 17 amino acids. V dropped 0 bases and J dropped 0 bases, with 14 bases sitting between them.